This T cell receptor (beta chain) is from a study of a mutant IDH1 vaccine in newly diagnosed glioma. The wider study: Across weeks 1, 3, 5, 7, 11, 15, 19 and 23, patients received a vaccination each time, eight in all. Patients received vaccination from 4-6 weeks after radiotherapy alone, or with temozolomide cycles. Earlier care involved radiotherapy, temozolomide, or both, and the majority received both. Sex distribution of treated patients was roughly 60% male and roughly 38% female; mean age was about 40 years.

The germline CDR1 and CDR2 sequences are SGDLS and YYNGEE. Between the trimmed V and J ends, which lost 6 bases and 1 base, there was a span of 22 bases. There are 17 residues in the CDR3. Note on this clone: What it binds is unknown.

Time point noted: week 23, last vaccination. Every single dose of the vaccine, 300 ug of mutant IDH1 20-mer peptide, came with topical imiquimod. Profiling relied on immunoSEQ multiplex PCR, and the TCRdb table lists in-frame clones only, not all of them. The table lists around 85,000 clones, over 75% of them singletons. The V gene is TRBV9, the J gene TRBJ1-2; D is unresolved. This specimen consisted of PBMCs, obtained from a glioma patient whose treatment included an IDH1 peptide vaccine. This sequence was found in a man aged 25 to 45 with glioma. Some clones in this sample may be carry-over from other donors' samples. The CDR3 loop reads CASTKSWQAAFNYGYTF. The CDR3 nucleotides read TGTGCCAGCACCAAATCCTGGCAGGCTGCATTTAACTATGGCTACACCTTC.